Listed below are T cell receptor beta chains from one sample, sequenced in a study of beta chain features in type 1 diabetes. Generated by immunoSEQ multiplex PCR, the TCRdb table keeps only in-frame clones and is missing some. The sample has 310,000 or so clones, approximately 9.7% seen once. What was sequenced was central memory CD4+ T cells from blood. Receptor source: a man aged 30 to 39 with type 1 diabetes. CDR3s include the opening cysteine and the closing phenylalanine or tryptophan. D genes are given only for firm matches. Clone size is stated in some rows and not others, as once, few, many or a class when expanded.

- 15 TRBJ2-7 TRBV19 few TGTGCCAGTAGGCGGGACAGTCGAATGGGCTACGAGCAGTACTTC CASRRDSRMGYEQYF
- 15 TRBJ2-3 TRBV7-2 - TGTGCCAGCAGCCCCGGCGGACTCCACACAGATACGCAGTATTTT CASSPGGLHTDTQYF
TRBD2 15 TRBJ2-1 TRBV28 - TGTGCCAGCAGTTCGAGCGGGGGGGTAGGTAATGAGCAGTTCTTC CASSSSGGVGNEQFF
- 13 TRBJ2-1 TRBV13 - TGTGCCAGCAGCGCAGAACAAGGAGCTGAGCAGTTCTTC CASSAEQGAEQFF
TRBD2 14 TRBJ2-3 TRBV6-6 - TGTGCCAGTTCACTAGCGGGGGGGCCAGATACGCAGTATTTT CASSLAGGPDTQYF
- 14 TRBJ1-1 TRBV7-9 few TGTGCCAGCAGCTTAGTAGAGGGGAACACTGAAGCTTTCTTT CASSLVEGNTEAFF
TRBD2 15 TRBJ2-1 TRBV5-1 - TGCGCCAGCAGCCCCGCCGGGACTAGCGGGGATGAGCAGTTCTTC CASSPAGTSGDEQFF
- 13 TRBJ1-6 TRBV9 few TGTGCCAGCAGCGTAGACGTGGCTTCACCCCTCCACTTT CASSVDVASPLHF
- 15 TRBJ1-5 TRBV25-1 few TGTGCCAGCAGTGAATCCAGGGGACCCAATCAGCCCCAGCATTTT CASSESRGPNQPQHF
- 12 TRBJ2-2 TRBV27 few TGTGCCAGCAGGCGGGGCCCGGGGGAGCTGTTTTTT CASRRGPGELFF
TRBD1 16 TRBJ1-1 TRBV5-1 few TGCGCCAGCGGTGGGACAGTACTACCGCGCCACACTGAAGCTTTCTTT CASGGTVLPRHTEAFF
- 15 TRBJ1-4 TRBV9 few TGTGCCAGCAGCGGTGCCGGGGGGTGGGACGAAAAACTGTTTTTT CASSGAGGWDEKLFF
TRBD2 16 TRBJ2-3 TRBV5-1 few TGCGCCAGCAGCCCGGGAGAGCGGGGGGTCACAGATACGCAGTATTTT CASSPGERGVTDTQYF
TRBD1 15 TRBJ2-7 TRBV28 few TGTGCCAGCAGTTTTCCCGGGACAGGGGTCCACGAGCAGTACTTC CASSFPGTGVHEQYF
TRBD2 17 TRBJ2-1 TRBV30 - TGTGCCTGGAGGGGGACTAGCGGGGCTAGCTCCTACAATGAGCAGTTCTTC CAWRGTSGASSYNEQFF
- 17 TRBJ1-3 TRBV15 many TGTGCCACCAGCAGAGATCTTGAGGACCACTCTGGAAACACCATATATTTT CATSRDLEDHSGNTIYF
- 15 TRBJ2-3 TRBV5-6 - TGTGCCAGCAGCACGGGCGGGACTAGCACAGATACGCAGTATTTT CASSTGGTSTDTQYF
- 15 TRBJ1-5 TRBV16 - TGTGCCAGCAGCCAATCTTGGGATAGCAATCAGCCCCAGCATTTT CASSQSWDSNQPQHF
- 13 TRBJ2-7 TRBV7-2 few TGTGCCAGCAGCTTAACAGGGAGAAACGAGCAGTACTTC CASSLTGRNEQYF
TRBD1 15 TRBJ1-6 TRBV6-5 - TGTGCCAGCAGTTACTCGAGCACAGGGGACTCACCCCTCCACTTT CASSYSSTGDSPLHF
- 13 TRBJ1-1 TRBV29-1 - TGCAGCGTTTTGAGGGCCCTGAACACTGAAGCTTTCTTT CSVLRALNTEAFF
TRBD1 15 TRBJ1-5 TRBV28 many TGTGCCAGCACGGGGACAGGGTATGACAATCAGCCCCAGCATTTT CASTGTGYDNQPQHF
TRBD1 16 TRBJ1-5 TRBV5-8 few TGTGCCAGCAGCTTCCTATCCGGGACAGGGGTACAGCCCCAGCATTTT CASSFLSGTGVQPQHF
- 13 TRBJ1-1 TRBV11-2 - TGTGCCAGCAGCTTAGACAGGGGCACTGAAGCTTTCTTT CASSLDRGTEAFF
- 15 TRBJ2-7 TRBV6-1 - TGTGCCAGCAGTGAATCTTCCATGATATCCTACGAGCAGTACTTC CASSESSMISYEQYF
- 12 TRBJ2-1 TRBV30 - TGTGCCTGGAGTCCGGCAGGGGATGAGCAGTTCTTC CAWSPAGDEQFF